Each of the 23 T cell receptor beta chains below was sequenced from the same sample in a study of shared clonotypes between healthy human individuals. Sequencing was performed with immunoSEQ multiplex PCR; in TCRdb, only in-frame clones are kept and a portion is missing. The table lists fewer than 700,000 clones, around 78% of them singletons. Sequenced: PBMCs. Every receptor here comes from a woman in her 40s in good health. Some clones in this sample may be carry-over from other donors' samples.

The rearrangement joins TRBV2 to TRBJ1-5; 8 bases line up with TRBD1. Looked up from germline, CDR1 is SNHLY and CDR2 is FYNNEI. The CDR3 contains 15 residues. With 6 bases clipped from V and 1 base from J, the junction kept 5 bases outside the gene matches. The CDR3 loop is CASSAQGVSNQPQHF. The CDR3 nucleotides read TGTGCCAGCAGCGCACAGGGGGTAAGCAATCAGCCCCAGCATTTT.

This chain's CDR3 is CASSSQERPTQYF. CDR3 bases: TGTGCCAGCAGCTCCCAGGAACGACCTACGCAGTATTTT. The chain employs TRBV7-3 and TRBJ2-3; D remains unclear. V gave up 4 bases and J gave up 8 bases, with 13 bases separating them. This CDR3 comprises 13 residues. Germline lookup yields CDR1 SGHTA and CDR2 FQGTGA.

V and J are TRBV15 and TRBJ2-5, with a weak D call TRBD2 (6 bases). The CDR3 loop spans 17 amino acids. V was clipped by 1 base and J by 0 bases, with 15 bases between them. CDR1 and CDR2 (germline): LNHNV, YYDKDF (reference sequence). DNA for the CDR3: TGTGCCACCAGCAGAGGGGGAGTAGCGGTGTACCAAGAGACCCAGTACTTC. It is translated as CATSRGGVAVYQETQYF.

The chain employs TRBV18 and TRBJ1-3; D perhaps matches TRBD1 (5 bases). V was cut by 1 base and J by 6 bases, with 13 bases left in between. The length of the CDR3 is 15 residues. Germline V gives CDR1 KGHSH, CDR2 LQKENI. The DNA of the CDR3 is TGTGCCAGCTCACCACAAGCCCAGGGTTCAAACACCATATATTTT. It codes for CASSPQAQGSNTIYF.

This clone turned up a few times. At the DNA level, this CDR3 is encoded by other sequences in the same sample as well. This chain uses TRBV7-2 with TRBJ2-3, with a tentative D call TRBD2 (6 bases). V was cut by 1 base and J by 5 bases, with 10 bases left in between. Germline V lookup: CDR1 SGHTA, CDR2 FQGNSA. The CDR3 contains 14 residues. Written as DNA, the CDR3 is TGTGCCAGCAGCTTAGGGGGAGGACGAGATACGCAGTATTTT. It codes for CASSLGGGRDTQYF.

The chain has TRBV6-5 and TRBJ1-2; D is unclear. CDR1 and CDR2 (germline): MNHEY, SVGAGI. The CDR3 is 13 residues long. Deletions cut 6 bases from V and 0 bases from J, with 8 bases between. CDR3 DNA sequence: TGTGCCAGCAGCCGGAGCGCTAACTATGGCTACACCTTC. Translated: CASSRSANYGYTF.

The chain combines TRBV10-3 with TRBJ2-3, with D possibly being TRBD1 or TRBD2 (5 bases each). V lost 11 bases to trimming and J lost 2 bases, with 17 bases between them. Germline V lookup: CDR1 ENHRY, CDR2 SYGVKD. The CDR3 runs 14 residues. The CDR3 DNA sequence: TGTGCCGTGGGGGACGGAGCCAACACAGATACGCAGTATTTT. As protein: CAVGDGANTDTQYF.

V gene TRBV4-2 combines with J gene TRBJ2-3; D might be TRBD1 or TRBD2, each matching 5 bases. Germline CDR1 is LGHNA and CDR2 is YNFKEQ. CDR3 size: 14 residues. V was pared by 7 bases and J by 0 bases, with 11 bases between. The CDR3 DNA is TGTGCCAGCATGGGGACGCCTAGCACAGATACGCAGTATTTT. This codes for CASMGTPSTDTQYF.

This clone came up once. The CDR3 reads CASRDLVIHSVDYGYTF. The CDR3 coding sequence is TGTGCAAGTCGTGACTTGGTTATTCATAGCGTCGACTATGGCTACACCTTC. This sequence joins TRBV12-2 and TRBJ1-2. TRBV12-2 is recorded as a pseudogene. The CDR3 is made up of 17 amino acids.

The chain joins TRBV5-1 to TRBJ2-7, with 12 bases matching TRBD1. The CDR3 loop spans 15 amino acids. Germline V CDR1 and CDR2: SGHRS, YFSETQ. Trimming took 2 bases from V and 3 from J; bases not matched to a gene: 3. The CDR3, as DNA: TGCGCCAGCAGCTTAGGGACAGGGGGCGGCTACGAGCAGTACTTC. Protein: CASSLGTGGGYEQYF.

The chain combines TRBV9 with TRBJ1-3; D is unclear. The CDR3 is 16 amino acids. Looked up from germline, CDR1 is SGDLS and CDR2 is YYNGEE. The V end was cut by 0 bases, the J end by 0 bases, with 10 bases between. CDR3 in amino acids: CASSVGPGNSGNTIYF. The DNA of the CDR3 is TGTGCCAGCAGCGTAGGTCCGGGCAACTCTGGAAACACCATATATTTT.

The J gene is TRBJ1-1, the V gene TRBV4-3; 9 bases map to TRBD1. V shed 4 bases, J shed 3 bases, and the junction held 3 bases outside the gene matches. Germline V gene data show CDR1 as LGHNA and CDR2 as YSLEER. CDR3 length: 14 amino acids. In nucleotides, the CDR3 is TGCGCCAGCAGCCGGACAGGGGACGACACTGAAGCTTTCTTT. Translation: CASSRTGDDTEAFF.

CDR3 nucleotides: TGTGCCAGCAGCTTACCGACAGGGTCCGGCGGCTACACCTTC. Translation gives CASSLPTGSGGYTF. V and J are TRBV7-2 and TRBJ1-2; 7 bases match TRBD1. Germline CDR1 is SGHTA and CDR2 is FQGNSA. The junction had 8 bases not matched to a gene; V was cut back by 2 bases and J by 8 bases. This CDR3 spans 14 amino acids.

The sample holds many counts of this clone. CDR3 bases: TGTGCCAGCCAACCAACCGGGAGAGGGGATTACACCGGGGAGCTGTTTTTT. This encodes CASQPTGRGDYTGELFF. The chain combines TRBV4-2 with TRBJ2-2; maybe TRBD2 (6 bases). This CDR3 contains 17 residues. Germline CDR1 and CDR2: LGHNA and YNFKEQ. V was clipped by 8 bases and J by 3 bases, with 22 bases between them.

The CDR3 nucleotides read TGTGCCAGCTCACCAATGAGTAAAGAAGGAAACACCATATATTTT. Its protein product is CASSPMSKEGNTIYF. The gene calls are TRBV18 and TRBJ1-3; D not certain. Germline V CDR1 and CDR2: KGHSH, LQKENI. This CDR3 is 15 amino acids long. Trimming removed 2 bases from V and 4 bases from J, with 12 bases in between.

This clone came up a few times. The chain uses TRBV18 and TRBJ2-2; D remains ambiguous. Trimming stripped 2 bases from V and 0 bases from J, with 10 bases between. Per the germline V gene, CDR1 is KGHSH and CDR2 is LQKENI. The CDR3 extends over 16 amino acids. This CDR3 is CASSPMGGANTGELFF. CDR3 coding DNA: TGTGCCAGCTCACCAATGGGTGGAGCGAACACCGGGGAGCTGTTTTTT.

The chain carries TRBV28 and TRBJ1-1; no firm D call. The V gene's germline CDR1 is MDHEN and CDR2 SYDVKM. This CDR3 spans 14 amino acids. Trimming removed 7 bases at V and 1 base at J, with 13 bases between. CDR3 sequence: CASNQDGPNTEAFF. CDR3 nucleotides: TGTGCCAGCAACCAGGACGGACCGAACACTGAAGCTTTCTTT.

In the case of this clone: Additional DNA sequences in this sample encode the identical CDR3. J is TRBJ2-1 and V is TRBV11-2; 14 bases are shared with TRBD2. The CDR3 runs to 15 residues. The germline gives CDR1 SGHAT, CDR2 FQNNGV. V dropped 5 bases and J dropped 6; count of bases not matched to a gene: 3. The CDR3 DNA sequence: TGTGCCAGCAGCCCGGGGACTAGCGGGAGCAATGAGCAGTTCTTC. It codes for CASSPGTSGSNEQFF.

This clone was seen only once. The gene calls are TRBV7-2 and TRBJ1-2, with 8 bases matching TRBD1. V trimming: 5 bases; J trimming: 4 bases; junction bases outside the gene matches: 12. CDR1 SGHTA and CDR2 FQGNSA come from the germline V gene. CDR3 length: 16 residues. CDR3 protein: CASSPQTGEIIYGYTF. The CDR3 nucleotides are TGTGCCAGCAGCCCCCAGACAGGGGAGATCATCTATGGCTACACCTTC.

The chain joins TRBV28 to TRBJ2-7; 7 nucleotides align to TRBD2. The germline gives CDR1 MDHEN, CDR2 SYDVKM. This CDR3 is built from 14 residues. With 8 bases clipped from V and 7 bases from J, the junction kept 14 bases outside the gene matches. CDR3 in amino acids: CASWEGPAVGEQYF. CDR3 DNA: TGTGCCAGCTGGGAGGGACCGGCCGTTGGGGAGCAGTACTTC.

The rearrangement uses TRBV6-5 and TRBJ2-3; D possibly corresponds to TRBD2 (5 bases). There are 15 residues in the CDR3. Germline values: CDR1 MNHEY, CDR2 SVGAGI. The ends were cut back, 0 bases at V and 4 bases at J, with 11 bases in the middle. CDR3 nucleotides: TGTGCCAGCAGTTACTCGAGGAGCGGTGCAGATACGCAGTATTTT. Translating gives CASSYSRSGADTQYF.

The V gene is TRBV5-6, the J gene TRBJ2-7; 8 nucleotides align to TRBD1. Germline lookup yields CDR1 SGHDT and CDR2 YYEEEE. CDR3 length: 14 residues. The V gene end was trimmed by 4 bases and the J gene end by 1 base; junction bases not matched to a gene: 4. In nucleotides, the CDR3 is TGTGCCAGCAGCCCCAGACAGGGGTCCTACGAGCAGTACTTC. Translated, it gives CASSPRQGSYEQYF.

This clone was seen many times. The CDR3 loop is CASSPDLNNEQFF. CDR3 DNA: TGTGCCAGCAGCCCGGACTTAAACAATGAGCAGTTCTTC. The V call is TRBV6-4, the J call TRBJ2-1; the D gene is possibly TRBD2 (5 bases). CDR3 length equals 13 residues. V lost 6 bases, J lost 5 bases, and 11 bases lay in between. The germline gives CDR1 MRHNA, CDR2 SNTAGT.